This T cell receptor beta chain was retrieved from a study of T cells in Graves' hyperthyroidism and ophthalmopathy. Ophthalmopathy cases scored 3 or more on the Clinical Activity Score and 4 or more on NOSPECS grade, with duration below 3 months. Diagnoses rested on clinical symptoms, serum thyroxine and TRAb, thyroid ultrasound and orbital computed tomography. TCR beta CDR3 regions were amplified from RNA transcripts. The HTBI set primed first-round TCR CDR3 RT-PCR. TCRdb called the multiplex PCR reads again in MiXCR, with one record for every CDR3 protein. The sample gives 400,000 to 550,000 distinct CDR3 sequences, 24% of which show up once; 11% is in the top ten. CDR1 and CDR2 (germline): SGHAT, FQNNGV. V lost 0 bases, J lost 7 bases, and 10 bases lay in between. The CDR3 has 15 residues.

The V gene is TRBV11-2, the J gene TRBJ1-6; TRBD1 is a possible D gene (6 bases). Sequencing was carried out using blood. This TCR derives from a woman aged 30 to 39 with Graves' ophthalmopathy. CDR3: CASSLEAGANSPLHF. The CDR3 DNA reads as TGTGCCAGCAGCTTAGAGGCAGGGGCAAATTCACCCCTCCACTTT.